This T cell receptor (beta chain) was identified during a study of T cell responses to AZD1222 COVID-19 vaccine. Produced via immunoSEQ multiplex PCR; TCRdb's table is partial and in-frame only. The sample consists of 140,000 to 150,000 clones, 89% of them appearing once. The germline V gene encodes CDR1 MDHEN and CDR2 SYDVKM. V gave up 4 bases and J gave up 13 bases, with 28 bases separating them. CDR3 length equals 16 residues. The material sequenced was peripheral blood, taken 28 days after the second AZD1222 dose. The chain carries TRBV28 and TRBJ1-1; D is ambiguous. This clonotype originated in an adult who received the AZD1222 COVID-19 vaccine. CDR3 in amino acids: CASSSIRSSDLTDVFF. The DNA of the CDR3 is TGTGCCAGCAGTTCCATCAGGAGCAGCGACCTTACCGATGTTTTCTTT. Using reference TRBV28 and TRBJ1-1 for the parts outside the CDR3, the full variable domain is DVKVTQSSRYLVKRTGEKVFLECVQDMDHENMFWYRQDPGLGLRLIYFSYDVKMKEKGDIPEGYSVSREKKERFSLILESASTNQTSMYLCASSSIRSSDLTDVFFGQGTRLTVV.